These T cell receptor beta chains were read from a single sample in a study of OX40 agonist ivuxolimab in advanced cancers. The data were produced by immunoSEQ multiplex PCR, yet TCRdb's version contains in-frame clones alone and is incomplete. Found here are about 55,000 clones, 80% to 85% of them singletons; the top ten hold about 4.5%. The sequencing used CD4+ or CD8+ T cells sorted from blood, collected in a trial of the OX40 agonist ivuxolimab. Receptors originate from an adult with an advanced solid tumor such as melanoma, head and neck, liver or kidney cancer. CDR3s leave out the opening cysteine and the closing phenylalanine or tryptophan. D genes are given only for firm matches. The listing skips clone size in some rows; elsewhere it reads once, few, many or a size class.

size,D,J,V,CDR3
.,.,TRBJ2-3,TRBV9,ASESNTPDTQY
.,TRBD2,TRBJ2-5,TRBV28,ASSKGLAQETQY
.,.,TRBJ2-7,TRBV2,ASSEGANRPNYEQY
few,TRBD2,TRBJ2-2,TRBV6-1,ASRRTSDGTGELF
.,.,TRBJ1-1,TRBV6-5,ASSEWLNTEAF
.,TRBD1,TRBJ1-1,TRBV4-1,ASSQRGAGGRNTEAF
.,TRBD2,TRBJ2-7,TRBV5-5,ASSHRTSGRVSYEQY
.,TRBD2,TRBJ2-3,TRBV10-2,ASSWGLAGSDTQY
.,TRBD2,TRBJ2-6,TRBV7-2,ASSPGLAGGPGANVLT
.,TRBD1,TRBJ2-2,TRBV7-2,ASSLDLQGATGELF
.,.,TRBJ2-2,TRBV29-1,SVRQLANTGELF
.,TRBD2,TRBJ2-3,TRBV5-6,ASSFFLPTSAYTDTQY
.,.,TRBJ2-5,TRBV28,ASSLYGSNRGEQY
.,.,TRBJ2-6,TRBV19,ASSIPSPGANVLT
.,.,TRBJ1-2,TRBV15,ATSNGNGYT
.,.,TRBJ1-1,TRBV4-1,ASSQPGGRAEAF
.,TRBD2,TRBJ2-2,TRBV19,ASSTGTSGGNTGELF
.,TRBD2,TRBJ2-1,TRBV5-1,ASSLGPSGYNEQF
.,.,TRBJ2-7,TRBV7-8,ASSLALQAAGSYEQY
.,.,TRBJ1-5,TRBV14,ASSQGRNQPQH
.,TRBD2,TRBJ2-7,TRBV7-2,ASSPPRTSGRAEQY
.,TRBD1,TRBJ1-1,TRBV6-4,ASRTSGTVTEAF
.,TRBD2,TRBJ2-5,TRBV2,ASSRTSGGTPQETQY
.,.,TRBJ2-7,TRBV7-6,ASSLGDSGTGSEQY